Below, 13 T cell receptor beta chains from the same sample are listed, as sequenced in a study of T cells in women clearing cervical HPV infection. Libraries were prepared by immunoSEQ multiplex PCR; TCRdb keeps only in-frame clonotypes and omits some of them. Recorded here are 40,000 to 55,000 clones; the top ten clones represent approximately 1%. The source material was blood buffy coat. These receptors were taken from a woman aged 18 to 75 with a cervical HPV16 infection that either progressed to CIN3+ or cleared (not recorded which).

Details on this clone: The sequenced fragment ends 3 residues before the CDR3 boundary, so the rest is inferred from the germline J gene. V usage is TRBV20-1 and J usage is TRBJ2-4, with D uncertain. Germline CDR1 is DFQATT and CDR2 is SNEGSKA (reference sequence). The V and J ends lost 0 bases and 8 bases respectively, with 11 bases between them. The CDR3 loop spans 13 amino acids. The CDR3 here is CSARDRSMDIQYF. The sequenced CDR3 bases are TGCAGTGCTAGAGACAGGTCGATGGACATT.

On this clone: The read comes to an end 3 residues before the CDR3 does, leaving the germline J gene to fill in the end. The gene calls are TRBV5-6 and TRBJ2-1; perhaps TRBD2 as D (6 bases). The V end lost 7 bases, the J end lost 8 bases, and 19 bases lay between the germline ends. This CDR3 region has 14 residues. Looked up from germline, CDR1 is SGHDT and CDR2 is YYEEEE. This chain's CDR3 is CASRRRGLFDEQFF. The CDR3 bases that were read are TGTGCCAGCCGCCGACGGGGGTTATTCGATGAG.

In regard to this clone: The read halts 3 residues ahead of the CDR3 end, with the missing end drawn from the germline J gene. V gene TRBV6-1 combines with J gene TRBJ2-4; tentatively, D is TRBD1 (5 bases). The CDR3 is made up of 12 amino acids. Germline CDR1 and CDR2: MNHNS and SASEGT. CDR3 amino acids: CASSEGQYGQYF. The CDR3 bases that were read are TGTGCCAGCAGTGAGGGGCAGTATGGT.

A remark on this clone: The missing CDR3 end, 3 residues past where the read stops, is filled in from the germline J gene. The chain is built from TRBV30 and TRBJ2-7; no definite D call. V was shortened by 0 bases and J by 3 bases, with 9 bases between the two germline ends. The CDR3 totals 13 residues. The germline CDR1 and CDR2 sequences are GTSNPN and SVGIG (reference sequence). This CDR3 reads CAWSVHYYYEQYF. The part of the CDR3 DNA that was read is TGTGCCTGGAGTGTACACTACTACTACGAG.

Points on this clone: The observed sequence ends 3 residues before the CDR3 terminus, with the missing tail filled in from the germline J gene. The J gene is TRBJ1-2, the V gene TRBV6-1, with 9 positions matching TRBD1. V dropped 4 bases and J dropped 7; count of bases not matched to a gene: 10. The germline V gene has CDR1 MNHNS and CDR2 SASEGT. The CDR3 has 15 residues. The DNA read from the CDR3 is TGTGCCAGCAGTGGCCGGGACAGGGTGTTCCGTGGC. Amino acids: CASSGRDRVFRG. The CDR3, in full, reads CASSGRDRVFRGYTF.

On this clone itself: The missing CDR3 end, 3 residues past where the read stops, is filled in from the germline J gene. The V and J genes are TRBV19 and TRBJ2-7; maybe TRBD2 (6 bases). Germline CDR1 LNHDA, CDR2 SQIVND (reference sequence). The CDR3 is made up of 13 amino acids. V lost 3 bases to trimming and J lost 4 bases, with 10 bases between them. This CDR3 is CASSMAGSYEQYF. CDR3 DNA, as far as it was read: TGTGCCAGTAGTATGGCGGGGTCATACGAG. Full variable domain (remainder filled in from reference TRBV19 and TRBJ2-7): DGGITQSPKYLFRKEGQNVTLSCEQNLNHDAMYWYRQDPGQGLRLIYYSQIVNDFQKGDIAEGYSVSREKKESFPLTVTSAQKNPTAFYLCASSMAGSYEQYFGPGTRLTVT.

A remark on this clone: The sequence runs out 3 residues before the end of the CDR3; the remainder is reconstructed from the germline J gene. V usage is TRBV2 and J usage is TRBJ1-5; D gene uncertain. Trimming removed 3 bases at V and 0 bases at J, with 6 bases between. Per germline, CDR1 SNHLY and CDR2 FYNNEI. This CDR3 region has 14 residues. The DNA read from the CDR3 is TGTGCCAGCAGTGACGGGGATAGCAATCAGCCC. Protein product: CASSDGDSNQP. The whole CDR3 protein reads CASSDGDSNQPQHF.

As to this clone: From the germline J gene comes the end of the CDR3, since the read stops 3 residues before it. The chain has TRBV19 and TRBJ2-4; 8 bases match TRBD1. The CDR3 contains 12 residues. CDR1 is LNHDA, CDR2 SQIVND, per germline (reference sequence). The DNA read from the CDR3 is TGTGCCAGTAGCGACAGGGGTGGTGTT. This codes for CASSDRGGV. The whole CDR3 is CASSDRGGVQYF.

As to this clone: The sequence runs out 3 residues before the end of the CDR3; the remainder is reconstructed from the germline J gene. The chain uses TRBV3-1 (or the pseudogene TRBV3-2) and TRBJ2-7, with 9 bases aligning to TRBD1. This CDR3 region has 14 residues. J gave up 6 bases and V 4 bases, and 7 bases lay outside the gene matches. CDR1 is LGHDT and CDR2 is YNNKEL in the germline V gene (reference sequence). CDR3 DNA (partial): TGTGCCAGCAGCCGTAAGACAGGGGGTGGCGAG. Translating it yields CASSRKTGGGE. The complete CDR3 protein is CASSRKTGGGEQYF.

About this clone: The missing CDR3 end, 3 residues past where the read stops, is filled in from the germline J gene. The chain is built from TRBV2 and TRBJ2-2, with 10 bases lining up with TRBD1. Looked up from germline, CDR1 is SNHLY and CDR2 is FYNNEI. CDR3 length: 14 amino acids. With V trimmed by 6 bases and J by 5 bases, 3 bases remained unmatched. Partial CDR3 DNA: TGTGCCAGCAGGACAGGGGGCAGTACCGGGGAG. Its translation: CASRTGGSTGE. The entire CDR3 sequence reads CASRTGGSTGELFF.

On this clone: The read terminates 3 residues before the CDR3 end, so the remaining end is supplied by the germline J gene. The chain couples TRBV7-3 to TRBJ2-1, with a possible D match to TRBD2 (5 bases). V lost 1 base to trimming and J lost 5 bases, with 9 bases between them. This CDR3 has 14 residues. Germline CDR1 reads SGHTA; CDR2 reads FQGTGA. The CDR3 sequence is CASSLMDSHNEQFF. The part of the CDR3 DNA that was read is TGTGCCAGCAGCTTAATGGACTCTCACAATGAG.

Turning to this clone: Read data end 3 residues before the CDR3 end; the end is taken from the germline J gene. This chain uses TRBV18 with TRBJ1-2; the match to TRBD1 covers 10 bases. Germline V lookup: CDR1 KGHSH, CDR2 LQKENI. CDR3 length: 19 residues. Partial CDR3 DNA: TGTGCCAGCTCGCGCGCCTCCGGGACAGGGGCACCTAGCACAGATACC. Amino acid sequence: CASSRASGTGAPSTDT. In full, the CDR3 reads CASSRASGTGAPSTDTYTF.

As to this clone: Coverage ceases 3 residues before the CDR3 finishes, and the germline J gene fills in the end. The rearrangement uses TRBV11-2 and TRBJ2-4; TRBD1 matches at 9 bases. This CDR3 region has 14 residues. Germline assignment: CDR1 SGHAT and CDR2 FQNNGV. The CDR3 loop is CASSLADRGAFQYF. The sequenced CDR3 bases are TGTGCCAGCAGCTTAGCGGACAGGGGAGCCTTT.